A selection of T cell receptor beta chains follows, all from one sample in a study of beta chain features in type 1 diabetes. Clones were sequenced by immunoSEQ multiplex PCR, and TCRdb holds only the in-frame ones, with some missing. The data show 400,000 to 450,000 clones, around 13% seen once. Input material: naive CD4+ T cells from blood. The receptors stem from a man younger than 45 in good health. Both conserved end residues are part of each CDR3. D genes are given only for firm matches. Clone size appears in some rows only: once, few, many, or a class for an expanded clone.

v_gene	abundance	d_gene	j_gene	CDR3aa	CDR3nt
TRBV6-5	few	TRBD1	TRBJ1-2	CASSYSGTGVAYGYTF	TGTGCCAGCAGTTACTCGGGGACAGGAGTTGCCTATGGCTACACCTTC
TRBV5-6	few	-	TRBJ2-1	CASSSSPGQKTTYNEQFF	TGTGCCAGCAGCTCGTCTCCAGGTCAAAAGACCACCTACAATGAGCAGTTCTTC
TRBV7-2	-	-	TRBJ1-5	CASSLAGQISNQPQHF	TGTGCCAGCAGCTTAGCCGGACAGATTAGCAATCAGCCCCAGCATTTT
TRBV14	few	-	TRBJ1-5	CASSQGGVGPQHF	TGTGCCAGCAGCCAAGGAGGCGTGGGGCCCCAGCATTTT
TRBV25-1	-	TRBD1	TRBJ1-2	CASSGTGFSPLGGYTF	TGTGCCAGCAGCGGGACAGGGTTTTCCCCCCTTGGGGGCTACACCTTC
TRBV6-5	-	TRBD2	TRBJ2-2	CASSPPTSAGELFF	TGTGCCAGCTCCCCCCCGACTAGCGCCGGGGAGCTGTTTTTT
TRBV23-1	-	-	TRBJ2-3	CALPHREGLTDTQYF	TGCGCCTTACCCCACAGGGAGGGGCTCACAGATACGCAGTATTTT
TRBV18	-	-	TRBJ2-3	CASSPKEGSTDTQYF	TGTGCCAGCTCACCAAAAGAGGGTAGCACAGATACGCAGTATTTT
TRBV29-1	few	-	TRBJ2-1	CSVGRIDNEQFF	TGCAGCGTTGGGCGTATAGACAATGAGCAGTTCTTC
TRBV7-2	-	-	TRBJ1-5	CASSLGVSSNQPQHF	TGTGCCAGCAGCTTAGGGGTCTCGAGCAATCAGCCCCAGCATTTT
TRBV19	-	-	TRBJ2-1	CASSLRGSYNEQFF	TGTGCCAGTAGTTTGAGGGGGAGTTACAATGAGCAGTTCTTC
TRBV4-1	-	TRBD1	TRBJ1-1	CASRGEGQGYRYTEAFF	TGCGCCAGCAGAGGCGAGGGACAGGGGTATCGTTACACTGAAGCTTTCTTT
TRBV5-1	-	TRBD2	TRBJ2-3	CASSLRSSGGSDTQYF	TGCGCCAGCAGCTTGAGAAGTAGCGGGGGGTCAGATACGCAGTATTTT
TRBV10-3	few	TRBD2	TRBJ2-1	CAARTSGDNEQFF	TGTGCCGCCCGGACTAGCGGGGACAATGAGCAGTTCTTC
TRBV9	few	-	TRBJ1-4	CASSVGQGDEKLFF	TGTGCCAGCAGCGTAGGCCAAGGAGATGAAAAACTGTTTTTT
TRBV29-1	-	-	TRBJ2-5	CSANTGYGETQYF	TGCAGCGCGAACACAGGGTATGGAGAGACCCAGTACTTC
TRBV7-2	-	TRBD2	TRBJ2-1	CASSGGGLAGLNEQFF	TGTGCCAGCAGCGGAGGGGGACTAGCGGGGCTAAATGAGCAGTTCTTC
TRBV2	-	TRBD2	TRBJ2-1	CASSGASGRAYEQFF	TGTGCCAGCAGTGGAGCCAGCGGGAGGGCCTATGAGCAGTTCTTC
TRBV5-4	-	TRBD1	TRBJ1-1	CASSPQGVLNTEAFF	TGTGCCAGCAGCCCCCAGGGGGTTCTGAACACTGAAGCTTTCTTT
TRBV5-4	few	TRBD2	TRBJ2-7	CASSAPLAGGYEQYF	TGTGCCAGCAGCGCACCCCTAGCGGGGGGGTACGAGCAGTACTTC
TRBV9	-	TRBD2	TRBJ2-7	CASSVGTSGATYEQYF	TGTGCCAGCAGCGTAGGGACTAGCGGGGCAACCTACGAGCAGTACTTC
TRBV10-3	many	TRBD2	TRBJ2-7	CAIMSLAGGYEQYF	TGTGCCATCATGAGTCTAGCGGGGGGCTACGAGCAGTACTTC
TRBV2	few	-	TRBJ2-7	CASRGRQGDYEQYF	TGTGCCAGCAGGGGCCGACAAGGTGACTACGAGCAGTACTTC
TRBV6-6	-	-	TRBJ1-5	CASSYENQPQHF	TGTGCCAGCAGTTACGAAAATCAGCCCCAGCATTTT
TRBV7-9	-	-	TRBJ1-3	CASRERDGSSGNTIYF	TGTGCCAGCAGGGAGCGAGACGGAAGCTCTGGAAACACCATATATTTT
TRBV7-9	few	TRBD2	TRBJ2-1	CASRPPGLADNEQFF	TGTGCCAGCAGGCCACCGGGACTAGCGGACAATGAGCAGTTCTTC